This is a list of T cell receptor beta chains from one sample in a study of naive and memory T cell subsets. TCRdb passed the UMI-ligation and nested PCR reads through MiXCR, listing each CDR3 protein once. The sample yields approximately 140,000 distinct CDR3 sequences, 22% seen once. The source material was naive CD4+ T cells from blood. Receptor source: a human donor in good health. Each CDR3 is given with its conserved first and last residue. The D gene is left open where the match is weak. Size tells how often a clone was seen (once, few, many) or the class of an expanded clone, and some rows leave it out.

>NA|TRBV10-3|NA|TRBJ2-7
TGTGCCATCAGCGGACAGAACTCCTACGAGCAGTACTTC
CAISGQNSYEQYF
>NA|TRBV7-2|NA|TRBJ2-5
TGTGCCAGCAGTCAGGGGACTACCCAAGAGACCCAGTACTTC
CASSQGTTQETQYF
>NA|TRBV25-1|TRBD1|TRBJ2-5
TGTGCCAGCAGTACAGGGGGCCCAGAGACCCAGTACTTC
CASSTGGPETQYF
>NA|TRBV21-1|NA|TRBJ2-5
TGTGCCAGCAGAAACCGGGACAGGACGCAAGAGACCCAGTACTTC
CASRNRDRTQETQYF
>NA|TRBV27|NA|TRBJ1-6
TGTGCCAGCAGAGAAGGGGGGGTAGTCTCACCCCTCCACTTT
CASREGGVVSPLHF
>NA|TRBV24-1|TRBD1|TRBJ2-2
TGTGCCACCAGTGAAACTGCGACAGGGAGCGGGGAGCTGTTTTTT
CATSETATGSGELFF
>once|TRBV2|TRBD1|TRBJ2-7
TGTGCCAGCAGCCTCTTGGGACAGGGGAACGAGCAGTACTTC
CASSLLGQGNEQYF
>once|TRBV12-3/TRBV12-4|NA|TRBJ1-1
TGTGCCAGCAGTGTGGGAGAGGGGACTGAAGCTTTCTTT
CASSVGEGTEAFF
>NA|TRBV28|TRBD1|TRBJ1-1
TGTGCCAGCAGTTTAAATACAGGGGTCACTGAAGCTTTCTTT
CASSLNTGVTEAFF
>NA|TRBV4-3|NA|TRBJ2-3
TGCGCCAGCAGCCAAGAGGGGGCTCGGACAGATACGCAGTATTTT
CASSQEGARTDTQYF
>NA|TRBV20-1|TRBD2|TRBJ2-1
TGCAGTGCTTCTGGACTAGCGGATAGCTACAATGAGCAGTTCTTC
CSASGLADSYNEQFF
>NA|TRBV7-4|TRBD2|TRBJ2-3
TGTGCCAGCAGCTTAGTGGGGGCGGGAGGGGGCACAGATACGCAGTATTTT
CASSLVGAGGGTDTQYF
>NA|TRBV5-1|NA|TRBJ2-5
TGCGCCAGCAGCCCCCGAGTGATAGAAAGGCAAGAGACCCAGTACTTC
CASSPRVIERQETQYF
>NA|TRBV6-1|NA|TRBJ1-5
TGTGCCAGCACGAGGTCCCAGCATTTT
CASTRSQHF
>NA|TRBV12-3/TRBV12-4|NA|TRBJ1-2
TGTGCCAGCAGCCCCGGGGTCGACGGGGGCTATGGCTACACCTTC
CASSPGVDGGYGYTF
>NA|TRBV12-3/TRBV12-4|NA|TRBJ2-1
TGTGCCAGCAGTCCCCAGGGTTCAACCTACAATGAGCAGTTCTTC
CASSPQGSTYNEQFF
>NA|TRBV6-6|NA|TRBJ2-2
TGTGCCAGCAGTTTTCTGTCGAACACCGGGGAGCTGTTTTTT
CASSFLSNTGELFF
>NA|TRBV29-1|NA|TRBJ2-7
TGCAGCGTTGAGGCGGCGGGGATCGAGCAGTACTTC
CSVEAAGIEQYF
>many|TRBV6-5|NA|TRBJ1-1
TGTGCCAGCAGTTATCACGGGACACTGAACACTGAAGCTTTCTTT
CASSYHGTLNTEAFF
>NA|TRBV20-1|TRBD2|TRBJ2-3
TGCAGTGCCCCAAAAACTACTAGCGGGAGTACAGATACGCAGTATTTT
CSAPKTTSGSTDTQYF
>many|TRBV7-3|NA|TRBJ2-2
TGTGCCAGCACCCCTCTTAGGGCCGGGGAGCTGTTTTTT
CASTPLRAGELFF
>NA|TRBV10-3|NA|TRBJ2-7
TGTGCCATCAGTAAGACAGGCCTCTCCTACGAGCAGTACTTC
CAISKTGLSYEQYF
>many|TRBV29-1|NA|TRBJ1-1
TGCAGCGTTGAAGGCAGGCCGAACACTGAAGCTTTCTTT
CSVEGRPNTEAFF
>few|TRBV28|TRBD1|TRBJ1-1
TGTGCCACCGTTGCGGACAGGGCGAACACTGAAGCTTTCTTT
CATVADRANTEAFF
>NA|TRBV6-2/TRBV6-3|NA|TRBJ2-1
TGTGCCAGCAGTTACGCGACTCTTTACAATGAGCAGTTCTTC
CASSYATLYNEQFF
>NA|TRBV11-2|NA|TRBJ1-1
TGTGCCAGCAGCTTAGTCCGAGCTAACACTGAAGCTTTCTTT
CASSLVRANTEAFF
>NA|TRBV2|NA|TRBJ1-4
TGTGCCAGCAGTGGACAGGAAGATGAAAAACTGTTTTTT
CASSGQEDEKLFF
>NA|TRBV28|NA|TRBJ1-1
TGTGCCAGCAGTTTCAGGGACACTGAAGCTTTCTTT
CASSFRDTEAFF
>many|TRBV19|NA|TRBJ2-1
TGTGCCAGTAGTATGGCCGAAACCGGTGTCAATGAGCAGTTCTTC
CASSMAETGVNEQFF
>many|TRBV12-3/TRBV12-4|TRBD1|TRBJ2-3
TGTGCCAGCAGCAATCAGGGGGCCCAGCGGCAGTATTTT
CASSNQGAQRQYF
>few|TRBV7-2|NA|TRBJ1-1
TGTGCCAGCAGCTTAGTGCACTTGAACACTGAAGCTTTCTTT
CASSLVHLNTEAFF
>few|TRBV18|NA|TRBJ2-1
TGTGCCAGCTCACCACTTGAACTCCAAGTTGTGAATGAGCAGTTCTTC
CASSPLELQVVNEQFF
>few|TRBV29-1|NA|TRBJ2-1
TGCAGCGTTTTGAGGGTTTTAGGCAATGAGCAGTTCTTC
CSVLRVLGNEQFF
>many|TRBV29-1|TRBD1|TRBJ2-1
TGCAGCGGGTCAGGGGGACAGCACAATGAGCAGTTCTTC
CSGSGGQHNEQFF
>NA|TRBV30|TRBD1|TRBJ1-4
TGTGCCTGGAGCCGACAGGGGGCGGCAACTAATGAAAAACTGTTTTTT
CAWSRQGAATNEKLFF
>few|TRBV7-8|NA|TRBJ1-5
TGTGCCAGCAGCTTAGCAAGTGTCGATACGGCAGCTCAGCCCCAGCATTTT
CASSLASVDTAAQPQHF
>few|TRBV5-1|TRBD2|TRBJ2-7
TGCGCCAGCAGCTGGGACTACAGCTACGAGCAGTACTTC
CASSWDYSYEQYF
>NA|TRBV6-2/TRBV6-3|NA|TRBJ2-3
TGTGCCAGCAGAGACTCCCCTTCCACAGATACGCAGTATTTT
CASRDSPSTDTQYF
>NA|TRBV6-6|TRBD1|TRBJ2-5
TGTGCCAGCAGTTACTCGACTGACAGGGGGCTAGAGACCCAGTACTTC
CASSYSTDRGLETQYF
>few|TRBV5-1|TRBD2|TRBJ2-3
TGCGCCAGCGGAATTTGGACTAGCGGTCCGGGAGGTGGTGATACGCAGTATTTT
CASGIWTSGPGGGDTQYF
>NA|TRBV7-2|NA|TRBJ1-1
TGTGCCAGCAGCCCGACCCCGTGGGGGACTGAAGCTTTCTTT
CASSPTPWGTEAFF
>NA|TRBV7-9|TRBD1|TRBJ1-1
TGTGCCAGCAGCTTCCACACAGGGGGATACGAGACAAGTCGGACTGAAGCTTTCTTT
CASSFHTGGYETSRTEAFF
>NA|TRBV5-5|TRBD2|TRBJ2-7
TGTGCCAGCAGCTTGGGGCAGACTAGCGGGAGGATGTACGAGCAGTACTTC
CASSLGQTSGRMYEQYF
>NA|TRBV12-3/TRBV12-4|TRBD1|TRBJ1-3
TGTGCCAGCAATCCGGACAGGTTGGGAAACACCATATATTTT
CASNPDRLGNTIYF
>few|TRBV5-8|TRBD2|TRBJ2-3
TGTGCCAGCAGCTTGGCTAGCGGGAGTCTGAAAGATACGCAGTATTTT
CASSLASGSLKDTQYF
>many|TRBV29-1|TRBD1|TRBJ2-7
TGCAGCGCGGGACAGGGCACCTACGAGCAGTACTTC
CSAGQGTYEQYF
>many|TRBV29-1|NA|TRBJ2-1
TGCAGCGTTGAGAGGGGGGTCCTTGGCAATGAGCAGTTCTTC
CSVERGVLGNEQFF
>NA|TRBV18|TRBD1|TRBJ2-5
TGTGCCAGCTCACCCGGGACAGTACAAGAGACCCAGTACTTC
CASSPGTVQETQYF
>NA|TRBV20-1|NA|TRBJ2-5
TGCAGTGCTAGACTAGCGTATAGCCAAGAGACCCAGTACTTC
CSARLAYSQETQYF
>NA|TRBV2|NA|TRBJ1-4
TGTGCCAGCAGTGTTGAAAAACTGTTTTTT
CASSVEKLFF
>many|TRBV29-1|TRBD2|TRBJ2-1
TGCAGTGGTAGCGGGGGAAATGAGCAGTTCTTC
CSGSGGNEQFF
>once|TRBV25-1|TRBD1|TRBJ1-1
TGTGCCAGCAGTGTTCGGGGGACAGGGCGCTTGGCTTTCTTT
CASSVRGTGRLAFF
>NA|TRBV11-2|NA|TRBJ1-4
TGTGCCAGCAGCTTAGGGACCAGTAATGAAAAACTGTTTTTT
CASSLGTSNEKLFF
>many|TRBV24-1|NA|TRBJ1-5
TGTGCCACCAGTGAAGGGTCTCAGCCCCAGCATTTT
CATSEGSQPQHF
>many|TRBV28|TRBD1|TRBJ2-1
TGTGCCAGCAGTACGGTAGCCCCTAGGACAGGGCTCTCCCACAATGAGCAGTTCTTC
CASSTVAPRTGLSHNEQFF
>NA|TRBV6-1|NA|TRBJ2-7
TGTGCCAGGGACGGGGACACCTACGAGCAGTACTTC
CARDGDTYEQYF
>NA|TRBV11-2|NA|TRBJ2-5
TGTGCCAGCAGCCCGCGGGGCGCCAGAGCCCTGGAGACCCAGTACTTC
CASSPRGARALETQYF
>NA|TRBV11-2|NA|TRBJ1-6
TGTGCCAAGAACCGTTATAATTCACCCCTCCACTTT
CAKNRYNSPLHF
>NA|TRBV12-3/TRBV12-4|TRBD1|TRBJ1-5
TGTGCCAGCAGCCCTGACAGGGGACAGCCCCAGCATTTT
CASSPDRGQPQHF
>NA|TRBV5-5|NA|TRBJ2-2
TGTGCCAGCAGCCCATTTGGGGGTCCCGGGGAGCTGTTTTTT
CASSPFGGPGELFF